This TCR beta chain appears in the sequencing data of a study of response to subunit inactivated influenza vaccine. The study's findings and limits: Authors suggested each seasonal flu vaccination may recruit only limited numbers of new T cells.

V gave up 4 bases and J gave up 5 bases, with 17 bases separating them. This CDR3 region has 16 residues. Germline CDR1 reads KGHSH; CDR2 reads LQKENI. Points on this clonotype: Its specificity is not known.

Each CDR3 protein is one row after TCRdb ran MiXCR on the RT-PCR reads. Of 550,000 to 800,000 distinct CDR3 sequences listed, about a sixth are singletons. Here the sequenced sample was PBMCs from blood, taken 12 days after vaccination. This sequence joins TRBV18 and TRBJ2-2; D not certain. The source of this sequence is a man in his forties or fifties who received an inactivated influenza vaccine. The CDR3 sequence is CASSQIHSRRTGELFF. For the CDR3, the DNA is TGTGCCAGCTCACAAATCCACAGCCGTCGGACCGGGGAGCTGTTTTTT.